These T cell receptor beta chains were read from a single sample in a study of technical replicates of blood from a handful of donors. Assay used: immunoSEQ multiplex PCR; TCRdb lists only in-frame clones, some missing. The table has tens of thousands of clones, more than 85% seen once. Source material: T cells isolated from PBMCs. Every receptor here comes from a human donor in good health. The CDR3 runs from the conserved cysteine through the conserved F or W. The D gene is left open where the match is weak. Only part of the rows carry a size: once, few, many, or a class if the clone is expanded.

j_call: TRBJ1-1
v_call: TRBV29-1
clone_size: few
d_call: .
cdr3_aa: CSVDHAGNTEAFF
cdr3_nt: TGCAGCGTTGATCATGCAGGAAACACTGAAGCTTTCTTT

j_call: TRBJ2-7
v_call: TRBV5-1
clone_size: .
d_call: TRBD2
cdr3_aa: CASRALAGGPYEQYF
cdr3_nt: TGCGCCAGCAGAGCACTAGCGGGAGGGCCCTACGAGCAGTACTTC

j_call: TRBJ1-4
v_call: TRBV19
clone_size: .
d_call: TRBD1
cdr3_aa: CASSTGGQGSEKLFF
cdr3_nt: TGTGCCAGTAGTACTGGGGGACAGGGCAGCGAAAAACTGTTTTTT

j_call: TRBJ1-3
v_call: TRBV28
clone_size: .
d_call: TRBD1
cdr3_aa: CASRDSVSGNTIYF
cdr3_nt: TGTGCCAGCCGGGACAGCGTCTCTGGAAACACCATATATTTT

j_call: TRBJ2-3
v_call: TRBV5-1
clone_size: .
d_call: TRBD2
cdr3_aa: CASSLRTSGSSTDTQYF
cdr3_nt: TGCGCCAGCAGCCTAAGGACTAGCGGGAGCAGCACAGATACGCAGTATTTT

j_call: TRBJ2-3
v_call: TRBV6-5
clone_size: .
d_call: TRBD2
cdr3_aa: CASRRVAGSTDTQYF
cdr3_nt: TGTGCCAGCAGGCGGGTAGCGGGAAGCACAGATACGCAGTATTTT

j_call: TRBJ1-1
v_call: TRBV28
clone_size: .
d_call: .
cdr3_aa: CASSFRGTEAFF
cdr3_nt: TGTGCCAGCAGTTTCAGAGGGACTGAAGCTTTCTTT

j_call: TRBJ2-1
v_call: TRBV5-4
clone_size: .
d_call: TRBD2
cdr3_aa: CASSLGAGGPSDNEQFF
cdr3_nt: TGTGCCAGCAGCTTGGGAGCGGGAGGGCCCAGTGACAATGAGCAGTTCTTC

j_call: TRBJ2-1
v_call: TRBV2
clone_size: .
d_call: TRBD2
cdr3_aa: CASSVSGVNNEQFF
cdr3_nt: TGTGCCAGCAGTGTCAGCGGGGTTAACAATGAGCAGTTCTTC

j_call: TRBJ2-1
v_call: TRBV7-3
clone_size: .
d_call: .
cdr3_aa: CASSSQSGREWANEQFF
cdr3_nt: TGTGCCAGCAGCTCCCAATCTGGTCGGGAGTGGGCAAATGAGCAGTTCTTC

j_call: TRBJ2-1
v_call: TRBV5-4
clone_size: .
d_call: .
cdr3_aa: CASSLVGGYNEQFF
cdr3_nt: TGTGCCAGCAGCTTGGTAGGGGGCTACAATGAGCAGTTCTTC

j_call: TRBJ1-2
v_call: TRBV27
clone_size: .
d_call: .
cdr3_aa: CASSLSNSYYGYTF
cdr3_nt: TGTGCCAGCAGTTTAAGTAACAGCTACTATGGCTACACCTTC

j_call: TRBJ1-1
v_call: TRBV30
clone_size: .
d_call: .
cdr3_aa: CAWSPDRNTEAFF
cdr3_nt: TGTGCCTGGAGTCCGGACAGGAACACTGAAGCTTTCTTT

j_call: TRBJ2-7
v_call: TRBV30
clone_size: .
d_call: .
cdr3_aa: CAWTGNTYEQYF
cdr3_nt: TGTGCCTGGACAGGGAATACCTACGAGCAGTACTTC

j_call: TRBJ2-3
v_call: TRBV6-5
clone_size: .
d_call: .
cdr3_aa: CASRRGTSTDTQYF
cdr3_nt: TGTGCCAGCAGACGCGGGACTAGCACAGATACGCAGTATTTT

j_call: TRBJ2-7
v_call: TRBV6-5
clone_size: once
d_call: .
cdr3_aa: CASSYAGYEQYF
cdr3_nt: TGTGCCAGCAGTTACGCAGGTTACGAGCAGTACTTC

j_call: TRBJ2-1
v_call: TRBV9
clone_size: .
d_call: TRBD2
cdr3_aa: CASSVRLAGGDEQFF
cdr3_nt: TGTGCCAGCAGCGTCCGACTAGCGGGAGGAGATGAGCAGTTCTTC

j_call: TRBJ2-2
v_call: TRBV29-1
clone_size: .
d_call: .
cdr3_aa: CSVVDSGAGELFF
cdr3_nt: TGCAGCGTGGTGGACAGTGGGGCCGGGGAGCTGTTTTTT

j_call: TRBJ1-1
v_call: TRBV6-6
clone_size: .
d_call: .
cdr3_aa: CASTIGSTEAFF
cdr3_nt: TGTGCCAGCACCATCGGGAGCACTGAAGCTTTCTTT

j_call: TRBJ2-2
v_call: TRBV28
clone_size: .
d_call: TRBD1
cdr3_aa: CASSYRDRSPTGELFF
cdr3_nt: TGTGCCAGCAGTTATCGGGACAGATCACCCACCGGGGAGCTGTTTTTT

j_call: TRBJ1-2
v_call: TRBV5-1
clone_size: .
d_call: .
cdr3_aa: CASSFSLGQAYGYTF
cdr3_nt: TGCGCCAGCAGCTTCTCTCTGGGACAAGCCTATGGCTACACCTTC

j_call: TRBJ1-1
v_call: TRBV11-1
clone_size: .
d_call: .
cdr3_aa: CASADNPGGGTEAFF
cdr3_nt: TGTGCCAGCGCCGACAACCCGGGGGGTGGCACTGAAGCTTTCTTT

j_call: TRBJ1-1
v_call: TRBV19
clone_size: .
d_call: TRBD1
cdr3_aa: CASSSSGQGLTEAFF
cdr3_nt: TGTGCCAGTAGTTCCTCGGGACAGGGTCTAACTGAAGCTTTCTTT

j_call: TRBJ1-2
v_call: TRBV19
clone_size: .
d_call: .
cdr3_aa: CASSIMLRSNYGYTF
cdr3_nt: TGTGCCAGTAGTATAATGCTTCGGAGTAACTATGGCTACACCTTC

j_call: TRBJ2-3
v_call: TRBV2
clone_size: .
d_call: TRBD1
cdr3_aa: CASSGTGMSTDTQYF
cdr3_nt: TGTGCCAGCAGTGGGACAGGGATGAGCACAGATACGCAGTATTTT

j_call: TRBJ1-2
v_call: TRBV19
clone_size: .
d_call: .
cdr3_aa: CASSPSVSNYGYTF
cdr3_nt: TGTGCCAGTAGTCCATCGGTTTCGAACTATGGCTACACCTTC

j_call: TRBJ2-7
v_call: TRBV5-6
clone_size: .
d_call: TRBD1
cdr3_aa: CASSAETGVPYEQYF
cdr3_nt: TGTGCCAGCAGCGCCGAGACAGGGGTTCCCTACGAGCAGTACTTC

j_call: TRBJ2-3
v_call: TRBV5-4
clone_size: .
d_call: TRBD2
cdr3_aa: CASSLDQREGFGTDTQYF
cdr3_nt: TGTGCCAGCAGCTTGGACCAGCGGGAGGGCTTCGGCACAGATACGCAGTATTTT